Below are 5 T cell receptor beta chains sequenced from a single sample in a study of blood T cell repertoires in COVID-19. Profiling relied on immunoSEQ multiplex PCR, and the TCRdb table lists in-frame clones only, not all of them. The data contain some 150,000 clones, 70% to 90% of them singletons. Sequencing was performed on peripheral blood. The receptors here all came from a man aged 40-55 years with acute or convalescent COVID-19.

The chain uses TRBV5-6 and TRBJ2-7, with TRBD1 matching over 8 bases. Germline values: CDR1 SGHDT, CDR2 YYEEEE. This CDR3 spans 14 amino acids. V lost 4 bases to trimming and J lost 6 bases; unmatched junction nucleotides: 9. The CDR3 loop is CASSHGQGASEQYF. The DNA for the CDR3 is TGTGCCAGCAGCCACGGACAGGGAGCTAGCGAGCAGTACTTC. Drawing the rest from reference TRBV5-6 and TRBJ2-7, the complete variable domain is DAGVTQSPTHLIKTRGQQVTLRCSPKSGHDTVSWYQQALGQGPQFIFQYYEEEERQRGNFPDRFSGHQFPNYSSELNVNALLLGDSALYLCASSHGQGASEQYFGPGTRLTVT.

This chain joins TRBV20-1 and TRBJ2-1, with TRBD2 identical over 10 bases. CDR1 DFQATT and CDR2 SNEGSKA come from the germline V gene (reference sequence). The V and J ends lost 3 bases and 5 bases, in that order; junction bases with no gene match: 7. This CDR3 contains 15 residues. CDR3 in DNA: TGCAGTGCTAGTCGCCTAGCGGGGGCCCACAATGAGCAGTTCTTC. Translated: CSASRLAGAHNEQFF.

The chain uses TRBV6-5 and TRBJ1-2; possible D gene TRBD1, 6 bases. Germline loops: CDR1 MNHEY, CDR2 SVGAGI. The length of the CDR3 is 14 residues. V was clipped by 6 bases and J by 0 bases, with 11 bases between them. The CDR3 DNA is TGTGCCAGCAGCTGGACAGCCACTAACTATGGCTACACCTTC. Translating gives CASSWTATNYGYTF.

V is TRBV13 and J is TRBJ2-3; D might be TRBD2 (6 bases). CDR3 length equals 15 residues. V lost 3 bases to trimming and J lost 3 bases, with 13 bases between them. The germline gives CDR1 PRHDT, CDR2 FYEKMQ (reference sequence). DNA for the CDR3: TGTGCCAGCAGCTTGGAGGGAAAAGGGACAGATACGCAGTATTTT. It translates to CASSLEGKGTDTQYF.

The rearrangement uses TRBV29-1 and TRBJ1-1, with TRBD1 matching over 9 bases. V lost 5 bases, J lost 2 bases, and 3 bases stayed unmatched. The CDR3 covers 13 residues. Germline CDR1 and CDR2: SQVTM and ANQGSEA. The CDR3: CSVSTGGNTEAFF. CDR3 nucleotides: TGCAGCGTTTCCACAGGGGGCAACACTGAAGCTTTCTTT. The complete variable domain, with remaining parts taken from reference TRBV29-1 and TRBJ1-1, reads SAVISQKPSRDICQRGTSLTIQCQVDSQVTMMFWYRQQPGQSLTLIATANQGSEATYESGFVIDKFPISRPNLTFSTLTVSNMSPEDSSIYLCSVSTGGNTEAFFGQGTRLTVV.